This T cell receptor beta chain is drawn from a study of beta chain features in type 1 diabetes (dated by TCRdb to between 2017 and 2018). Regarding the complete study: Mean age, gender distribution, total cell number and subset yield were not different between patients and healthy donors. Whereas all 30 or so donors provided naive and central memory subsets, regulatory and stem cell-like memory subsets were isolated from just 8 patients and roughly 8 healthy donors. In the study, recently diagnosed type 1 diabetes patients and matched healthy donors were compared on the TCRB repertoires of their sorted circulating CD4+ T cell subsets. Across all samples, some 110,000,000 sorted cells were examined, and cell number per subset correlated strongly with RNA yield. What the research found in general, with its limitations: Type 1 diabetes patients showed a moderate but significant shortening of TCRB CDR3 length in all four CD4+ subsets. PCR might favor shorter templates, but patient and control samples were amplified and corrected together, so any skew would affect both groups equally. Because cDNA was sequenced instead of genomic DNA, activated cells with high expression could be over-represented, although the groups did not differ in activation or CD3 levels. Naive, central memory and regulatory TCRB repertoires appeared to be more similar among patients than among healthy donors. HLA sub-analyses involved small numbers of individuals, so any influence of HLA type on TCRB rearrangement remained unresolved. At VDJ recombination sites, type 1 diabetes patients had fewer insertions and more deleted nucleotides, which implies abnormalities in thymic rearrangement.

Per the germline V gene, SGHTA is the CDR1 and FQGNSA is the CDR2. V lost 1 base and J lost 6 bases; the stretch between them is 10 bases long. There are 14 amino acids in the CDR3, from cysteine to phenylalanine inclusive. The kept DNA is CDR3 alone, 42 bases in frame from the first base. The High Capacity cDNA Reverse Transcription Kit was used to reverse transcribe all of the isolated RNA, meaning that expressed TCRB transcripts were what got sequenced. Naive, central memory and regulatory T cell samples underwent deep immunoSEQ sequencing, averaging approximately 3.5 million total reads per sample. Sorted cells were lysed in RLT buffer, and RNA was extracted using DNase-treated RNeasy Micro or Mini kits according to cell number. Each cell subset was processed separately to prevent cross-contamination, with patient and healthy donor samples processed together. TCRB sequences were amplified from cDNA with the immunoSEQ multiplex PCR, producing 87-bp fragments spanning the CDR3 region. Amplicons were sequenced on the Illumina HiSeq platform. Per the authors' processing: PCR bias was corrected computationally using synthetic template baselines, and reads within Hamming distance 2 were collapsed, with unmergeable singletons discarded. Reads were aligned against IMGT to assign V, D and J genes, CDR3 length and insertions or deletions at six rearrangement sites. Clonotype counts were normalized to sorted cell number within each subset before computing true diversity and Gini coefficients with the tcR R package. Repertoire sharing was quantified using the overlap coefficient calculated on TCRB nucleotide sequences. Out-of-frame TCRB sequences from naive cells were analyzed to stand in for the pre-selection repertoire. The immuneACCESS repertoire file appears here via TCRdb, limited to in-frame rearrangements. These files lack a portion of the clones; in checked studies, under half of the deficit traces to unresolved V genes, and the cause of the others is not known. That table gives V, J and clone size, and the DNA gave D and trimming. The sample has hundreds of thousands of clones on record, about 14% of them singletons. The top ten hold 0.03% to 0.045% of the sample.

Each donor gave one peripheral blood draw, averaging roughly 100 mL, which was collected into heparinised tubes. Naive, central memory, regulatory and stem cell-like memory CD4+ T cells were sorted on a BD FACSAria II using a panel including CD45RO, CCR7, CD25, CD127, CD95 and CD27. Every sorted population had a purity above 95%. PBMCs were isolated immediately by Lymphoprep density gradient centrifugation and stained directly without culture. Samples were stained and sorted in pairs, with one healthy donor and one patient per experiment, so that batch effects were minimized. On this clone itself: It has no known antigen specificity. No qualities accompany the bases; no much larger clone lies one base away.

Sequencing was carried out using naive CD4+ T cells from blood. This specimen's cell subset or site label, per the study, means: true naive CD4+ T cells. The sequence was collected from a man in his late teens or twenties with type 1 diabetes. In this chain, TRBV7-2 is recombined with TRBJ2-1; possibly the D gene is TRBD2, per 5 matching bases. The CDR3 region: CASSLVAGPNEQFF. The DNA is TGTGCCAGCAGCTTAGTGGCGGGTCCCAATGAGCAGTTCTTC.